Listed below are T cell receptor beta chains from one sample, sequenced in a study of blood T cell repertoires in COVID-19. Measured with immunoSEQ multiplex PCR; TCRdb has only the in-frame clones, and not every one. Of approximately 130,000 clones listed, 84% are singletons. Sequences were obtained from peripheral blood. All receptors come from a human donor in a cohort sampled during active COVID-19. The CDR3 runs from the conserved cysteine through the conserved F or W. Fields, in order: clone size, J gene, D gene, V gene, CDR3 DNA, CDR3 protein. A D gene is named only where the DNA matches it firmly. Expanded clones get a size class; other rows say once, few or many, or leave the size out.

.,TRBJ1-4,TRBD1,TRBV3-1/TRBV3-2,TGTGCCAGCAGCCAAAACAGGGGGGTCAATGAAAAACTGTTTTTT,CASSQNRGVNEKLFF
.,TRBJ1-2,.,TRBV2,TGTGCCAGCAGTGAAAGGGGACAACATAACTATGGCTACACCTTC,CASSERGQHNYGYTF
.,TRBJ2-5,.,TRBV30,TGTGCCTGGACCCCGTTGCCGGGGGAGACCCAGTACTTC,CAWTPLPGETQYF
few,TRBJ1-5,.,TRBV5-6,TGTGCCAGCAGCCTCTGGACAGTCATTAGCAATCAGCCCCAGCATTTT,CASSLWTVISNQPQHF
.,TRBJ2-2,TRBD2,TRBV5-1,TGCGCCAGCAGCTTGCCGGGGACTAGCGGGTACACCGGGGAGCTGTTTTTT,CASSLPGTSGYTGELFF
.,TRBJ2-7,.,TRBV7-2,TGTGCCAGCAGCCGCCTCGACAGAGGATGGTCTTACGAGCAGTACTTC,CASSRLDRGWSYEQYF
.,TRBJ2-7,TRBD1,TRBV6-6,TGTGCCAGCAGCCTAGGACAGGCAGGCGAGCAGTACTTC,CASSLGQAGEQYF
.,TRBJ1-2,TRBD1,TRBV5-1,TGCGCCAGCTCGGCAGGGGCAGGGGGCGCGGGCTACACCTTC,CASSAGAGGAGYTF
.,TRBJ1-3,.,TRBV6-6,TGTGCCAGCAGTTACAATCCGACGGGAGGAAACACCATATATTTT,CASSYNPTGGNTIYF
.,TRBJ2-7,TRBD1,TRBV30,TGTGCCTGGAGTGCCGGGACAGCCTCCTACGAGCAGTACTTC,CAWSAGTASYEQYF
once,TRBJ2-3,TRBD1,TRBV11-2,TGTGCCAGCAGCAGACAGGGGACAGATACGCAGTATTTT,CASSRQGTDTQYF
few,TRBJ1-1,TRBD1,TRBV29-1,TGCAGCGTCAACCTCCAGGGGGCGCGTAACACTGAAGCTTTCTTT,CSVNLQGARNTEAFF
.,TRBJ2-1,TRBD2,TRBV27,TGTGCCAGCAGTTCACTAGCGGGGGTTAGCTCCTACAATGAGCAGTTCTTC,CASSSLAGVSSYNEQFF
.,TRBJ2-1,.,TRBV3-1/TRBV3-2,TGTGCCAGCAGTCCAGCCGCGGGACGGTCCTACAATGAGCAGTTCTTC,CASSPAAGRSYNEQFF
.,TRBJ1-5,TRBD1,TRBV7-2,TGTGCCAGCAGCAGAGCCGGGACAGGGGGGCGCAGGTCCACTCAGCCCCAGCATTTT,CASSRAGTGGRRSTQPQHF
.,TRBJ2-3,TRBD2,TRBV7-9,TGTGCCAGCAGCGGTCCTATAGGGGGACTAGCTCCCGATACGCAGTATTTT,CASSGPIGGLAPDTQYF
.,TRBJ1-1,TRBD1,TRBV27,TGTGCCAGCAGTCTACAGGGGGCCACTGAAGCTTTCTTT,CASSLQGATEAFF
.,TRBJ2-2,.,TRBV3-1/TRBV3-2,TGTGCCAGCAGCCAGATAACGGGGGGCTCGGGCACCGGGGAGCTGTTTTTT,CASSQITGGSGTGELFF
.,TRBJ1-2,.,TRBV27,TGTGCCAGCAGTTACCTCCCGGGCCGGGATTATGGCTACACCTTC,CASSYLPGRDYGYTF
few,TRBJ2-5,.,TRBV5-6,TGTGCCAGCAGCTTCTGGCAGACTCAAGAGACCCAGTACTTC,CASSFWQTQETQYF
few,TRBJ1-5,TRBD1,TRBV30,TGTGCCTGGAGTTCTCCCGGGACAGGGGGCAAGCAGCCCCAGCATTTT,CAWSSPGTGGKQPQHF
.,TRBJ2-7,TRBD1,TRBV27,TGTGCCAGCAGTCAGGGACAGAGAAAGGGCTACGAGCAGTACTTC,CASSQGQRKGYEQYF
.,TRBJ1-2,.,TRBV9,TGTGCCAGCAGCGTAGCGGGGGGGGGCTACACCTTC,CASSVAGGGYTF
once,TRBJ1-1,TRBD1,TRBV5-1,TGCGCCAGCAGCTTGGAAGGGACAGATAAAGCGGCCGCTTTCTTT,CASSLEGTDKAAAFF
.,TRBJ2-2,TRBD1,TRBV27,TGTGCCAGCAGCCCCACACCGGGACAGGGGGCGCAAGGGCTCCCCGGGGAGCTGTTTTTT,CASSPTPGQGAQGLPGELFF
.,TRBJ2-7,TRBD1,TRBV6-5,TGTGCCAGCAGGGACAGGGGATACGAGCAGTACTTC,CASRDRGYEQYF
.,TRBJ2-5,.,TRBV5-1,TGCGCCAGCAGCTTGGCGGGACAAGGGCAAGAGACCCAGTACTTC,CASSLAGQGQETQYF
.,TRBJ2-3,TRBD2,TRBV5-1,TGCGCCAGCCGGCCGAGCGGGGGCACCACAGATACGCAGTATTTT,CASRPSGGTTDTQYF
.,TRBJ1-1,.,TRBV16,TGTGCCAGCAGCCAATCGTACAGGGACACTGAAGCTTTCTTT,CASSQSYRDTEAFF
once,TRBJ1-5,.,TRBV6-4,TGTGCCAGCAGTGTTGAAGGGGGCAATCAGCCCCAGCATTTT,CASSVEGGNQPQHF
.,TRBJ1-5,TRBD1,TRBV15,TGTGCCACCAGCACTCGTCGAGGGGGCCTAAATAATCAGCCCCAGCATTTT,CATSTRRGGLNNQPQHF
.,TRBJ2-3,.,TRBV25-1,TGTGCCAGCAGTGAATATATGAAGGGGGGGTGGGCAGATACGCAGTATTTT,CASSEYMKGGWADTQYF
.,TRBJ2-1,TRBD1,TRBV24-1,TGTGCCACCAGTGACCCGGACAGGTCGGCGACCAATGAGCAGTTCTTC,CATSDPDRSATNEQFF
.,TRBJ2-7,.,TRBV4-2,TGTGCCAGCAGCCCAACAGGCAGGAGCTCCTACGAGCAGTACTTC,CASSPTGRSSYEQYF
.,TRBJ2-3,.,TRBV27,TGTGCCAGCAGTTCCTACCCCTACACAGATACGCAGTATTTT,CASSSYPYTDTQYF
.,TRBJ1-2,.,TRBV5-1,TGCGCCAGCAGCTTAACAGGGTCTGAACGTAGCGGCTACACCTTC,CASSLTGSERSGYTF
.,TRBJ2-1,TRBD2,TRBV5-1,TGCGCCAGCAGCTTGGCAGGAGCGGGGGGGCCCGGTGAGCAGTTCTTC,CASSLAGAGGPGEQFF
.,TRBJ2-3,.,TRBV24-1,TGTGCCACCAGTTCCGGGACACATACGCAGTATTTT,CATSSGTHTQYF